This T cell receptor (beta chain) came from a study of CD8 T cells in Susac syndrome. This CDR3 has 14 residues. The junction had 9 bases not matched to a gene; V was cut back by 6 bases and J by 4 bases. Germline-derived CDR1 and CDR2 are SQVTM and ANQGSEA. It was with random hexamers that 0.5 to 1 ug RNA was reverse transcribed. TCRdb re-called the immunoSEQ multiplex PCR reads with MiXCR, one entry per CDR3 protein. The sample includes about 210,000 distinct CDR3 sequences, nearly 97% of them seen just once. The sequencing input was CD4+ T cells from PBMCs. This TCR derives from a human donor with multiple sclerosis. The V gene is TRBV29-1, the J gene TRBJ2-3; TRBD2 aligns across 8 bases. CDR3 region: CSVEASGSPDTQYF. The CDR3 DNA is TGCAGCGTGGAGGCGAGCGGGAGCCCAGATACGCAGTATTTT.